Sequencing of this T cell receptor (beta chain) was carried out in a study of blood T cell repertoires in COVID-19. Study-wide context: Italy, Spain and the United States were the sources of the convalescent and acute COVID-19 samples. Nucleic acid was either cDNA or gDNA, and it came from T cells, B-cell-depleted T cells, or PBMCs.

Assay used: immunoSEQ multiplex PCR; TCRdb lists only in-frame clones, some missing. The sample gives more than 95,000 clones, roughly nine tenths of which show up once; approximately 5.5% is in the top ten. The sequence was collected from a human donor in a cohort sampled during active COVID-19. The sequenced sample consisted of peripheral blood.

CDR3 DNA: TGTGCCAGCAGCCCGGGACAGGCCTTTAATGAAAAACTGTTTTTT. Translation gives CASSPGQAFNEKLFF. The rearrangement uses TRBV5-8 and TRBJ1-4; TRBD1 matches at 8 bases. The CDR3 length is 15 residues. Germline V CDR1 and CDR2: SGHTS, YDEGEE. After removal of 4 bases from V and 4 bases from J, the junction contained 6 bases not matched to a gene. The entire variable domain, with the rest obtained from reference TRBV5-8 and TRBJ1-4, is as follows: EAGVTQSPTHLIKTRGQQATLRCSPISGHTSVYWYQQALGLGLQFLLWYDEGEERNRGNFPPRFSGRQFPNYSSELNVNALELEDSALYLCASSPGQAFNEKLFFGSGTQLSVL.